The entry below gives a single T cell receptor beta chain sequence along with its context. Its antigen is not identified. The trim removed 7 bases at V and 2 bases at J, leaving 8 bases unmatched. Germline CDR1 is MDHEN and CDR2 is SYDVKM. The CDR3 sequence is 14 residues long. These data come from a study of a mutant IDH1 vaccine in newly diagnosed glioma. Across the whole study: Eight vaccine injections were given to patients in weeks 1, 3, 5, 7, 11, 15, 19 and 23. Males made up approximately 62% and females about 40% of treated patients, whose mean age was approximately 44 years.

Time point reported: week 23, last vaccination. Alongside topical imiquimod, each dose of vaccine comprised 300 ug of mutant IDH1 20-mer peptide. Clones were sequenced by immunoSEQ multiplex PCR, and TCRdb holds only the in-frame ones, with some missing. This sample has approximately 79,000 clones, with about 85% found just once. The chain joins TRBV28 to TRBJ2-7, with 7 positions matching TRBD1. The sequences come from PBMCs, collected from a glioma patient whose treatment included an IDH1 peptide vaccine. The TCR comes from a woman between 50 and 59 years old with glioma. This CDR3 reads CASTQGDLPYEQYF. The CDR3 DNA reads TGTGCCAGCACTCAGGGGGATTTGCCCTACGAGCAGTACTTC.